A selection of T cell receptor beta chains follows, all from one sample in a study of T cells in Graves' hyperthyroidism and ophthalmopathy. TCRdb independently ran MiXCR on the multiplex PCR reads; one entry per CDR3 protein. The table has 400,000 to 500,000 distinct CDR3 sequences, roughly 14% seen once; the top ten hold over 15%. The specimen was blood. These receptors came from a young woman with Graves' hyperthyroidism. CDR3s include the opening cysteine and the closing phenylalanine or tryptophan. Each record gives: CDR3 length, J gene, V gene, CDR3 protein.

length: 18
J: TRBJ1-5
V: TRBV2
CDR3: CASSALPYTTGFGQPQHF

length: 15
J: TRBJ1-2
V: TRBV20-1
CDR3: CSARRGRAFSGGYTF

length: 14
J: TRBJ1-2
V: TRBV27
CDR3: CASSPNGGVVGYTF

length: 14
J: TRBJ2-2
V: TRBV4-1
CDR3: CASSHNVRTGELFF

length: 15
J: TRBJ1-3
V: TRBV16
CDR3: CASSQSTDSGNTIYF

length: 13
J: TRBJ2-7
V: TRBV6-5
CDR3: CASSLTKNYEQYF

length: 16
J: TRBJ2-3
V: TRBV3-1
CDR3: CASSRTSGIEADTQYF

length: 11
J: TRBJ2-1
V: TRBV5-1
CDR3: CASRVSHEQFF

length: 12
J: TRBJ1-1
V: TRBV12-3/TRBV12-4
CDR3: CASVGTGGQAFF

length: 15
J: TRBJ1-1
V: TRBV3-1
CDR3: CASSQAFTGGTEAFF

length: 15
J: TRBJ2-5
V: TRBV19
CDR3: CASRPLSSTGETQYF

length: 16
J: TRBJ2-1
V: TRBV7-9
CDR3: CASSPSSREPHNEQFF

length: 17
J: TRBJ2-3
V: TRBV15
CDR3: CATSRDRGTGAGDAQYF

length: 15
J: TRBJ2-1
V: TRBV7-8
CDR3: CASSFAYDGLNEQFF

length: 14
J: TRBJ2-1
V: TRBV6-1
CDR3: CASTPASSYNEQFF

length: 13
J: TRBJ1-2
V: TRBV3-1
CDR3: CASSQEGLPGYTF

length: 16
J: TRBJ2-7
V: TRBV3-1
CDR3: CASSSRTSGATYEQYF